This TCR beta chain was retrieved from a study of blood T cell repertoires in COVID-19. Overall study context: Spain, Italy and the United States supplied samples that represented acute and convalescent COVID-19. T cells, B-cell-depleted T cells, or PBMCs supplied cDNA or gDNA.

In the authors' methods: Reference gene primer amplification gave nucleated cell count estimates. TCRdb keeps only in-frame clones here, not all; method: immunoSEQ multiplex PCR. Clone size and V and J calls were adopted from that table, with D and trimming inferred from the DNA. The table shows fewer than 250,000 clones, with about 80% occurring only once. Source material: peripheral blood. The TCR originated in a middle-aged woman with active or convalescent COVID-19.

The DNA of the CDR3 is TGTGCCAGCAGTTCAGGACTAGCGGGGGTACGATTCTTC. It yields the protein CASSSGLAGVRFF. This chain connects TRBV6-2 or TRBV6-3 to TRBJ2-1, with 13 bases fitting TRBD2. CDR1 MNHEY and CDR2 SVGEGT come from the germline V gene. This CDR3 has 13 amino acids. The V segment lost 4 bases and the J segment 16 bases; nucleotides outside the gene matches: 7.